Listed here are 25 T cell receptor beta chains from one sample, sequenced in a study of cytomegalovirus exposure and HLA in healthy donors. Both 60 Vbeta primers and 13 Jbeta primers went into the PCR. The table came from immunoSEQ multiplex PCR; TCRdb's copy has only in-frame clones and leaves some out. Here the sample table reports about 130,000 clones. What was sequenced was PBMCs. Source of these receptors: a man aged 35-49 years in good health and CMV-seronegative.

This rearrangement joins TRBV23-1 to TRBJ1-2, with 7 positions matching TRBD1. TRBV23-1 is an ORF; its function is uncertain. V was pared by 6 bases and J by 1 base, with 11 bases of the junction left unmatched. This CDR3 is built from 16 residues. In DNA form, the CDR3 reads TGCGCCAGCAGCCCGCACGAGGGGGCGGGTAACTATGGCTACACCTTC. It is translated as CASSPHEGAGNYGYTF.

This chain connects TRBV30 to TRBJ1-2; perhaps TRBD1 as D (5 bases). The V end lost 3 bases, the J end lost 4 bases, and 9 bases lay between the germline ends. Germline CDR1 and CDR2: GTSNPN and SVGIG (reference sequence). The CDR3 spans 12 residues. The CDR3 region is CAWRGARYGYTF. DNA of the CDR3: TGTGCCTGGAGAGGGGCCCGCTATGGCTACACCTTC. Full variable domain (remainder filled in from reference TRBV30 and TRBJ1-2): SQTIHQWPATLVQPVGSPLSLECTVEGTSNPNLYWYRQAAGRGLQLLFYSVGIGQISSEVPQNLSASRPQDRQFILSSKKLLLSDSGFYLCAWRGARYGYTFGSGTRLTVV.

The chain employs TRBV11-3 and TRBJ2-7; TRBD1 matches at 10 bases. Germline V gene data show CDR1 as SGHNT and CDR2 as YENEEA. The CDR3 covers 17 residues. The V gene end was trimmed by 1 base and the J gene end by 6 bases; junction bases not matched to a gene: 12. The CDR3 bases are TGTGCCAGCAGCTTAGGCCGCAGGGACAGGGGCGCGGTCGAGCAGTACTTC. It yields the protein CASSLGRRDRGAVEQYF.

The CDR3 reads CATSRDRGQGFGNTIYF. The CDR3 nucleotides are TGTGCCACCAGCAGAGATAGAGGACAGGGATTTGGAAACACCATATATTTT. The V call is TRBV15, the J call TRBJ1-3; TRBD1 matches at 8 bases. The germline V gene encodes CDR1 LNHNV and CDR2 YYDKDF (reference sequence). The J segment lost 3 bases and the V segment lost 0 bases, leaving 7 bases of the junction unmatched. The CDR3 runs 17 residues.

As regards this clone: Other DNA sequences within the sample encode an identical CDR3. This sequence joins TRBV6-1 and TRBJ2-1; 10 bases map to TRBD1. CDR3 length: 15 amino acids. The V gene end was trimmed by 6 bases and the J gene end by 3 bases; junction bases not matched to a gene: 5. Germline CDR1 and CDR2: MNHNS and SASEGT. The CDR3 loop is CASRAGTGDYNEQFF. In DNA, the CDR3 is TGTGCCAGCAGGGCCGGGACAGGGGACTACAATGAGCAGTTCTTC.

The chain links TRBV6-6 to TRBJ2-3; the match to TRBD2 covers 9 bases. Germline CDR1 is MNHNY and CDR2 is SVGAGI (reference sequence). V lost 3 bases to trimming and J lost 0 bases; unmatched junction nucleotides: 4. The CDR3 is made up of 16 amino acids. DNA of the CDR3: TGTGCCAGCAGTTATAGGCTAGCGGGAAGCACAGATACGCAGTATTTT. Protein: CASSYRLAGSTDTQYF.

The V gene is TRBV2, the J gene TRBJ2-7; TRBD2 matches 11 bases. Trimming removed 5 bases from V and 6 bases from J; junction bases left unmatched: 6. This CDR3 region has 14 residues. Looked up from germline, CDR1 is SNHLY and CDR2 is FYNNEI. In DNA form, the CDR3 reads TGTGCCAGCAGTCATAGCGGGAGGGATTCCGAGCAGTACTTC. Its translation is CASSHSGRDSEQYF.

This rearrangement joins TRBV5-5 to TRBJ2-3, with TRBD2 identical over 14 bases. V shed 4 bases and J 4 bases; nucleotides not matched to a gene: 5. CDR1 is SGHKS and CDR2 is YYEKEE in the germline V gene (reference sequence). The CDR3 length is 16 residues. The CDR3 DNA follows: TGTGCCAGCAGCAGGGGGACTAGCGGGAGAGCAGATACGCAGTATTTT. Amino acid sequence: CASSRGTSGRADTQYF.

The chain has TRBV7-6 and TRBJ1-1; D is undetermined. CDR1 is SGHVS, CDR2 FNYEAQ, per germline. Trimming took 5 bases from V and 2 from J, leaving 9 bases between them. This CDR3 has 13 amino acids. CDR3 coding DNA: TGTGCCAGCAGCCCAGCGGGTAACACTGAAGCTTTCTTT. Encoded protein: CASSPAGNTEAFF.

V and J are TRBV30 and TRBJ1-3; the D is unclear. CDR1 and CDR2 from the germline V gene are GTSNPN and SVGIG (reference sequence). V shed 2 bases and J shed 0 bases, with 14 bases lying between them. The CDR3 sequence is 16 residues long. This CDR3 is CAWSLLQVRSGNTIYF. The CDR3 DNA follows: TGTGCCTGGAGTCTTCTTCAGGTCCGCTCTGGAAACACCATATATTTT.

This rearrangement joins TRBV7-9 to TRBJ1-6; 9 bases map to TRBD1. V gave up 5 bases and J gave up 5 bases; unmatched junction bases: 4. In germline, CDR1 is SEHNR, CDR2 FQNEAQ (reference sequence). The CDR3 is 15 amino acids. The CDR3 nucleotides read TGTGCCAGCAGCCCGGGACAGGGTGATAATTCACCCCTCCACTTT. Translated: CASSPGQGDNSPLHF.

This sequence joins TRBV7-9 and TRBJ2-7; the D gene is possibly TRBD1 (7 bases). The CDR3 is 15 residues long. V lost 5 bases and J 1 base, leaving 15 bases between the germline ends. Germline V lookup: CDR1 SEHNR, CDR2 FQNEAQ (reference sequence). As DNA, the CDR3 is TGTGCCAGCAGCCCTGGGGCGGGACAGTCCTACGAGCAGTACTTC. Translation: CASSPGAGQSYEQYF.

J is TRBJ1-4 and V is TRBV4-1; no definite D call. Between the trimmed V and J ends, which lost 1 base and 0 bases, there was a span of 6 bases. The CDR3 covers 15 residues. CDR1 and CDR2 (germline): MGHRA, YSYEKL. Here the CDR3 reads CASSQGATTNEKLFF. The CDR3 DNA follows: TGCGCCAGCAGCCAAGGGGCTACAACTAATGAAAAACTGTTTTTT.

The V gene is TRBV6-5, the J gene TRBJ2-1; 10 positions match TRBD1. In germline, CDR1 is MNHEY, CDR2 SVGAGI. The CDR3 contains 13 residues. Trimming cost V 6 bases and J 6 bases; bases outside gene matches: 2. The CDR3 nucleotides are TGTGCCAGCAGCCGGACAGGGGGCAATGAGCAGTTCTTC. This translates into CASSRTGGNEQFF.

The CDR3 sequence: CASRADRGGETQYF. CDR3 nucleotides: TGTGCCAGCAGGGCTGACAGGGGAGGAGAGACCCAGTACTTC. The V gene is TRBV2, the J gene TRBJ2-5; the match to TRBD1 covers 8 bases. CDR1 and CDR2 from the germline V gene are SNHLY and FYNNEI. J gave up 4 bases and V 6 bases, and 7 bases lay outside the gene matches. This CDR3 is 14 amino acids long. Based on the CDR3 plus reference TRBV2 and TRBJ2-5, the full variable domain is EPEVTQTPSHQVTQMGQEVILRCVPISNHLYFYWYRQILGQKVEFLVSFYNNEISEKSEIFDDQFSVERPDGSNFTLKIRSTKLEDSAMYFCASRADRGGETQYFGPGTRLLVL.

V is TRBV13 and J is TRBJ2-1; 9 nucleotides match TRBD2. Germline assignment: CDR1 PRHDT and CDR2 FYEKMQ (reference sequence). The CDR3 length is 15 residues. V was pared by 3 bases and J by 4 bases, with 4 bases of the junction left unmatched. CDR3 amino acids: CASSFGLASYNEQFF. DNA of the CDR3: TGTGCCAGCAGCTTCGGACTAGCGTCATACAATGAGCAGTTCTTC.

This chain connects TRBV2 to TRBJ2-7, with 13 bases matching TRBD2. CDR3 size: 16 residues. With 10 bases clipped from V and 3 bases from J, the junction kept 12 bases outside the gene matches. Germline CDR1 is SNHLY and CDR2 is FYNNEI. CDR3 in amino acids: CATGSGLAGSIYEQYF. Here the CDR3 DNA reads TGTGCCACCGGCTCGGGACTAGCGGGGTCGATCTACGAGCAGTACTTC.

The chain combines TRBV6-1 with TRBJ2-3, with D tentatively TRBD2 (6 bases). This CDR3 comprises 13 residues. Trimming stripped 9 bases from V and 3 bases from J, with 13 bases between. Germline CDR1 MNHNS, CDR2 SASEGT. CDR3 in amino acids: CARSREVTDTQYF. The CDR3 nucleotides are TGTGCCAGGTCCAGGGAGGTAACAGATACGCAGTATTTT.

The rearrangement uses TRBV9 and TRBJ2-5; weak D call: TRBD2 (8 bases). The CDR3 is 16 residues long. CDR1 SGDLS and CDR2 YYNGEE come from the germline V gene. V was trimmed by 4 bases and J by 5 bases, leaving 21 bases between them. CDR3 residues: CASSYGDRREGETQYF. The CDR3, as DNA: TGTGCCAGCAGCTACGGGGACAGACGGGAGGGGGAGACCCAGTACTTC.

The chain uses TRBV18 and TRBJ1-5; D remains unclear. V was shortened by 3 bases and J by 6 bases, with 12 bases between the two germline ends. Germline assignment: CDR1 KGHSH and CDR2 LQKENI. The CDR3 runs 14 residues. Here the CDR3 DNA reads TGTGCCAGCTCACCCAATCCGGGAGGTCAGCCCCAGCATTTT. This encodes CASSPNPGGQPQHF.

V gene TRBV25-1 combines with J gene TRBJ2-1, with TRBD1 matching 8 bases. Unmatched junction bases numbered 5, after V lost 4 bases and J lost 6 bases. Germline CDR1 reads MGHDK; CDR2 reads SYGVNS. The CDR3 spans 14 residues. In DNA, the CDR3 is TGTGCCAGCAGTGCCCGGACAGGGACCAATGAGCAGTTCTTC. Translated, it gives CASSARTGTNEQFF.

Of note for this clone: At one end the junction does not follow the germline gene, possibly because of a read error. The chain couples TRBV11-2 to TRBJ2-4, with D possibly TRBD1 on 6 matching bases. The CDR3 totals 15 residues. In germline, CDR1 is SGHAT, CDR2 FQNNGV. CDR3 region: CANSLEGRGADIQYF. For the CDR3, the DNA is TGTGCCAACAGCTTAGAGGGCAGGGGAGCAGACATTCAGTACTTC.

The chain links TRBV6-1 to TRBJ2-2; 7 bases line up with TRBD2. The ends lost 11 bases at V and 1 base at J; junction bases unmatched: 7. Looked up from germline, CDR1 is MNHNS and CDR2 is SASEGT. The CDR3 runs to 14 residues. This CDR3 reads CAQREGRNTGELFF. In nucleotides, the CDR3 is TGTGCCCAGAGGGAGGGGAGGAACACCGGGGAGCTGTTTTTT.

The chain is built from TRBV10-3 and TRBJ2-5; no definite D call. The DNA end is more similar to TRBJ2-7, so the J call may be wrong. The V gene's germline CDR1 is ENHRY and CDR2 SYGVKD. The CDR3 has 11 residues. CDR3 in amino acids: CAISRLYEQYF. As DNA, the CDR3 is TGTGCCATCAGCCGTCTCTACGAGCAGTACTTC.

The gene calls are TRBV25-1 and TRBJ2-1; 8 bases map to TRBD2. There are 16 residues in the CDR3. Trimming removed 7 bases from V and 5 bases from J; junction bases left unmatched: 13. Germline assignment: CDR1 MGHDK and CDR2 SYGVNS. CDR3: CASITGGGQRNNEQFF. The CDR3 DNA reads TGTGCCAGCATTACGGGGGGGGGACAACGGAACAATGAGCAGTTCTTC.